This T cell receptor (beta chain) appears in the sequencing data of a study of response to subunit inactivated influenza vaccine. General study points: It was suggested by the authors that few new T cells are recruited by each seasonal influenza vaccination.

The junction had 4 bases not matched to a gene; V was cut back by 5 bases and J by 3 bases. CDR3 length: 15 amino acids. Germline V CDR1 and CDR2: MGHRA, YSYEKL. This clonotype has just a few counts. Its antigen is undetermined. One entry per CDR3 protein results from TCRdb running MiXCR on the RT-PCR reads. The sample lists 600,000 to 850,000 distinct CDR3 sequences; less than 15% were seen once. The V and J genes are TRBV4-1 and TRBJ2-2, with TRBD1 matching over 9 bases. The source material was PBMCs from blood, sampled 14 to 15 days before vaccination. This sequence was found in a man in his fifties who received an inactivated influenza vaccine. The CDR3 sequence: CASSIQGADTGELFF. In nucleotides, the CDR3 is TGCGCCAGCAGCATACAGGGGGCGGACACCGGGGAGCTGTTTTTT.